These 30 T cell receptor beta chains originate from one sample sequenced in a study of blood T cells in healthy people across ages. The authors ran a second PCR of about 6 to 11 cycles using a sample-barcoded 5' primer and a J-beta primer mix. TCRdb reprocessed the 5' RACE reads with MiXCR, giving one entry per CDR3 protein. Of some 1.1 million distinct CDR3 sequences listed, roughly two fifths were seen once; the top ten hold around 13%. Sequenced sample: blood. The receptors here all came from a young man in good health.

This clonotype was detected only a few times. This chain connects TRBV29-1 to TRBJ1-2; D is ambiguous. CDR1 is SQVTM, CDR2 ANQGSEA, per germline. The CDR3 has 14 amino acids. V lost 4 bases to trimming and J lost 2 bases, with 14 bases between them. CDR3 loop: CSVVQRSRNYGYTF. As DNA, the CDR3 is TGCAGCGTTGTCCAACGCTCACGGAACTATGGCTACACCTTC.

The sample holds a few counts of this clonotype. The chain is built from TRBV6-6 and TRBJ1-2, with D uncertain. The CDR3 sequence is 15 residues long. Germline CDR1 and CDR2: MNHNY and SVGAGI (reference sequence). V shed 6 bases and J shed 1 base, with 15 bases lying between them. This CDR3 reads CASSRQGRDNYGYTF. The DNA for the CDR3 is TGTGCCAGCAGCCGACAAGGGCGAGATAACTATGGCTACACCTTC.

This clonotype was counted only a few times. This chain uses TRBV27 with TRBJ1-5; the D is unclear. This CDR3 comprises 13 residues. Trimming removed 8 bases from V and 3 bases from J, with 11 bases in between. The V gene's germline CDR1 is MNHEY and CDR2 SMNVEV (reference sequence). CDR3 loop: CASSRDYNQPQHF. CDR3 DNA sequence: TGTGCCAGCTCACGGGATTACAATCAGCCCCAGCATTTT.

This clonotype has more than one count but fewer than ten. The V call is TRBV27, the J call TRBJ1-4; D is undetermined. This CDR3 region has 15 residues. With 4 bases removed from V and 3 bases from J, the gap between germline ends came to 12 bases. Germline V lookup: CDR1 MNHEY, CDR2 SMNVEV (reference sequence). The CDR3 region is CASSSPGSPNEKLFF. CDR3 bases: TGTGCCAGCAGTTCCCCCGGGTCACCTAATGAAAAACTGTTTTTT. The whole variable domain, filled in from reference TRBV27 and TRBJ1-4, reads EAQVTQNPRYLITVTGKKLTVTCSQNMNHEYMSWYRQDPGLGLRQIYYSMNVEVTDKGDVPEGYKVSRKEKRNFPLILESPSPNQTSLYFCASSSPGSPNEKLFFGSGTQLSVL.

This clonotype has a count of ten or more. The V call is TRBV7-2, the J call TRBJ1-5; the D gene is possibly TRBD1 (5 bases). Germline V gene sequence: CDR1 SGHTA, CDR2 FQGNSA. The CDR3 contains 13 residues. With 6 bases removed from V and 7 bases from J, the gap between germline ends came to 13 bases. The CDR3 loop is CASSLRQGQPQHF. The DNA for the CDR3 is TGTGCCAGCAGTTTACGGCAGGGCCAGCCCCAGCATTTT.

CDR3 protein: CASSDYYGGNEQYF. The DNA for the CDR3 is TGTGCCAGCAGTGATTATTACGGGGGGAATGAGCAGTACTTC. This chain uses TRBV27 with TRBJ2-7, with TRBD2 identical over 7 bases. The V and J ends lost 5 bases and 7 bases, in that order; junction bases with no gene match: 11. The length of the CDR3 is 14 residues. Germline values: CDR1 MNHEY, CDR2 SMNVEV (reference sequence).

This clonotype was seen many times. The CDR3: CASSRSSSNEQFF. DNA of the CDR3: TGTGCCAGCAGTCGGAGTTCTTCCAATGAGCAGTTCTTC. This chain links TRBV6-5 with TRBJ2-1; unclear D gene. The germline V and J ends were trimmed by 5 bases and 6 bases, with 11 bases remaining between them. This CDR3 has 13 amino acids. Germline assignment: CDR1 MNHEY and CDR2 SVGAGI.

On this clonotype itself: Germline and junction disagree at one end, which may indicate a read error. CDR3 in DNA: TGTGCCGGCAGCGTAGGCCCGGGCGGGGGAAACAATGAGCAGTTCTTC. Translated, it gives CAGSVGPGGGNNEQFF. The rearrangement uses TRBV9 and TRBJ2-1; 7 bases align to TRBD2. Germline CDR1 reads SGDLS; CDR2 reads YYNGEE. This CDR3 is built from 16 residues.

This clonotype was seen repeatedly, ten times or more. The rearrangement links TRBV5-1 to TRBJ1-1; D is undetermined. Germline CDR1 and CDR2: SGHRS and YFSETQ. The V end was cut by 4 bases, the J end by 0 bases, with 7 bases between. The CDR3 totals 13 residues. DNA of the CDR3: TGCGCCAGCAGCCGCGTTATGAACACTGAAGCTTTCTTT. Translating it yields CASSRVMNTEAFF.

The rearrangement links TRBV28 to TRBJ2-1, with a possible D match to TRBD2 (5 bases). Trimming cost V 2 bases and J 0 bases, with 14 bases left between them. Germline CDR1 and CDR2: MDHEN and SYDVKM. The CDR3 extends over 17 amino acids. The CDR3 loop is CASSLPPKRSSYNEQFF. The CDR3 DNA reads as TGTGCCAGCAGTTTACCCCCAAAGCGGAGCTCCTACAATGAGCAGTTCTTC.

In regard to this clonotype: A much larger clone sits a single nucleotide away, making a read error possible. The chain joins TRBV7-9 to TRBJ1-5; unclear D gene. The ends were cut back, 5 bases at V and 8 bases at J, with 13 bases in the middle. This CDR3 has 13 amino acids. The V gene's germline CDR1 is SEHNR and CDR2 FQNEAQ (reference sequence). CDR3 residues: CASSPEGWEPQHF. DNA for the CDR3: TGTGCCAGCAGCCCGGAGGGCTGGGAGCCCCAGCATTTT.

This clonotype turned up a few times. The CDR3 here is CASSKGLAGGLITDTQYF. CDR3 coding DNA: TGCGCCAGCAGCAAAGGACTAGCGGGGGGACTAATCACAGATACGCAGTATTTT. V and J are TRBV5-1 and TRBJ2-3; 14 nucleotides agree with TRBD2. Germline values: CDR1 SGHRS, CDR2 YFSETQ. This CDR3 contains 18 residues. V lost 4 bases to trimming and J lost 2 bases; unmatched junction nucleotides: 9.

J is TRBJ1-5 and V is TRBV4-3, with 9 bases that match TRBD1. From germline, CDR1 is LGHNA and CDR2 YSLEER. The J segment lost 2 bases and the V segment lost 0 bases, leaving 8 bases of the junction unmatched. The CDR3 extends over 18 amino acids. CDR3 bases: TGCGCCAGCAGCCAAGATTTCCGGACAGGGGCGCGCAATCAGCCCCAGCATTTT. Its protein is CASSQDFRTGARNQPQHF.

V is TRBV6-5 and J is TRBJ2-3; D possibly corresponds to TRBD2 (6 bases). This CDR3 region has 13 residues. V lost 8 bases and J lost 4, with 13 bases in between. Germline V gene sequence: CDR1 MNHEY, CDR2 SVGAGI. The DNA of the CDR3 is TGTGCCAGCCGCCGGGGGTTGGCAGATACGCAGTATTTT. This codes for CASRRGLADTQYF.

The rearrangement links TRBV29-1 to TRBJ1-2; D uncertain. CDR1 and CDR2 (germline): SQVTM, ANQGSEA. This CDR3 is 12 amino acids long. Trimming stripped 5 bases from V and 4 bases from J, with 11 bases between. The CDR3 bases are TGCAGCGTTCGGGTACAAAGCTATGGCTACACCTTC. Its translation: CSVRVQSYGYTF.

This clonotype was counted many times. The chain links TRBV12-3 or TRBV12-4 to TRBJ1-5; unclear D gene. V was cut by 1 base and J by 5 bases, with 6 bases left in between. This CDR3 has 13 amino acids. The CDR3 spells CASSLGRYQPQHF. CDR3 in DNA: TGTGCCAGCAGTTTAGGGAGGTATCAGCCCCAGCATTTT.

As to this clonotype: One junction end disagrees with the germline gene, perhaps due to a read error. The chain combines TRBV12-3 or TRBV12-4 with TRBJ1-6, with D perhaps matching TRBD1 (5 bases). This CDR3 comprises 16 residues. The CDR3 DNA follows: TGTGCCAGCAAAACAGGTTGGGGCCCCAATAATTCACCCCCCCACTTT. Residues: CASKTGWGPNNSPPHF.

The J gene is TRBJ2-2, the V gene TRBV4-2; D may correspond to TRBD1 or TRBD2 (7 bases each). Trimming cost V 0 bases and J 4 bases, with 15 bases left between them. Germline V gene sequence: CDR1 LGHNA, CDR2 YNFKEQ. CDR3 size: 17 residues. CDR3 sequence: CASSQDREGALTGELFF. CDR3 DNA: TGTGCCAGCAGCCAAGATAGGGAGGGGGCCCTCACCGGGGAGCTGTTTTTT.

To note about this clonotype: A read error is possible here, since a much larger clone lies one base away. This chain connects TRBV9 to TRBJ2-3; no clear D. This CDR3 region has 12 residues. Per the germline V gene, CDR1 is SGDLS and CDR2 is YYNGEE. CDR3 amino acids: CARSVNTDTQYF. CDR3 coding DNA: TGTGCCAGAAGCGTAAACACAGATACGCAGTATTTT.

This clonotype was observed many times. This chain links TRBV12-3 or TRBV12-4 with TRBJ2-1, with no clear D. The CDR3 runs 11 residues. Trimming took off 7 bases at V and 6 bases at J, with 7 bases between the two ends. CDR3 bases: TGTGCCAGCACCTATTCCAATGAGCAGTTCTTC. Protein: CASTYSNEQFF.

This clonotype was detected a few times. The chain recombines TRBV6-1 with TRBJ1-2, with D tentatively TRBD1 (6 bases). The CDR3 loop spans 13 amino acids. The V gene lost 1 base and the J gene lost 8 bases, with 11 bases spanning the gap. CDR1 MNHNS and CDR2 SASEGT come from the germline V gene. CDR3 loop: CASSEDRVDGYTF. In DNA, the CDR3 is TGTGCCAGCAGTGAAGACAGGGTGGACGGCTACACCTTC.

The rearrangement links TRBV15 to TRBJ1-1; 7 nucleotides align to TRBD1. Germline assignment: CDR1 LNHNV and CDR2 YYDKDF (reference sequence). The V and J ends lost 0 bases and 4 bases, in that order; junction bases with no gene match: 5. This CDR3 has 15 amino acids. This CDR3 is CATSRDRRDSTEAFF. For the CDR3, the DNA is TGTGCCACCAGCAGAGATCGCCGGGACAGCACTGAAGCTTTCTTT.

This clonotype came up a few times. The V call is TRBV7-2, the J call TRBJ2-4; D possibly matches TRBD1 or TRBD2 (5 bases each). This CDR3 has 15 amino acids. Per germline, CDR1 SGHTA and CDR2 FQGNSA. The ends were cut back, 1 base at V and 5 bases at J, with 12 bases in the middle. CDR3 residues: CASSLGGASENIQYF. The DNA for the CDR3 is TGTGCCAGCAGCTTAGGAGGGGCAAGCGAAAACATTCAGTACTTC.

The V call is TRBV27, the J call TRBJ1-6; no clear D gene. V lost 6 bases to trimming and J lost 7 bases, with 13 bases between them. This CDR3 has 14 residues. Germline V gene data show CDR1 as MNHEY and CDR2 as SMNVEV (reference sequence). The CDR3 spells CASSPINGNSPLHF. The CDR3 DNA sequence: TGTGCCAGCAGCCCGATTAATGGGAATTCACCCCTCCACTTT.

The chain joins TRBV9 to TRBJ2-5; D is tentatively TRBD1 or TRBD2 (5 bases each). Germline lookup yields CDR1 SGDLS and CDR2 YYNGEE. V was shortened by 6 bases and J by 11 bases, with 20 bases between the two germline ends. The CDR3 runs to 13 residues. CDR3 bases: TGTGCCAGCAATAATGCAGGGACGAATGAGCAGTACTTC. Translating gives CASNNAGTNEQYF.

V is TRBV20-1 and J is TRBJ2-2; a possible D gene is TRBD1 (5 bases). This CDR3 region has 13 residues. Germline CDR1 and CDR2: DFQATT and SNEGSKA (reference sequence). V was clipped by 5 bases and J by 7 bases, with 14 bases between them. CDR3 loop: CSAFRAAVGELFF. DNA of the CDR3: TGCAGTGCTTTCAGGGCCGCCGTCGGGGAGCTGTTTTTT.

V and J are TRBV7-9 and TRBJ2-3, with D maybe TRBD2 (6 bases). The CDR3 has 11 residues. Trimming removed 8 bases at V and 6 bases at J, with 9 bases between. Germline CDR1 is SEHNR and CDR2 is FQNEAQ (reference sequence). As DNA, the CDR3 is TGTGCCAGCCAGCGGGCGGATACGCAGTATTTT. Residues: CASQRADTQYF. The whole variable domain, filled in from reference TRBV7-9 and TRBJ2-3, reads DTGVSQNPRHKITKRGQNVTFRCDPISEHNRLYWYRQTLGQGPEFLTYFQNEAQLEKSRLLSDRFSAERPKGSFSTLEIQRTEQGDSAMYLCASQRADTQYFGPGTRLTVL.

This clonotype was detected only once. This chain joins TRBV4-2 and TRBJ2-2; TRBD2 agrees at 9 bases. The V gene end was trimmed by 0 bases and the J gene end by 6 bases; junction bases not matched to a gene: 5. Germline V gene data show CDR1 as LGHNA and CDR2 as YNFKEQ. The CDR3 consists of 16 residues. The CDR3 region is CASSQEGLAGSGELFF. CDR3 DNA sequence: TGTGCCAGCAGCCAAGAGGGTCTAGCGGGGTCCGGGGAGCTGTTTTTT.

V and J are TRBV6-1 and TRBJ1-4; D gene unclear. CDR1 MNHNS and CDR2 SASEGT come from the germline V gene. The CDR3 consists of 15 residues. With 5 bases removed from V and 8 bases from J, the gap between germline ends came to 18 bases. Here the CDR3 reads CASSFFWTGGEKLFF. The CDR3 coding sequence is TGTGCCAGCAGTTTTTTCTGGACGGGCGGGGAAAAACTGTTTTTT.

The rearrangement joins TRBV12-3 or TRBV12-4 to TRBJ1-1; D remains unclear. Trimming shortened V by 2 bases and J by 1 base, and 11 bases separated the two germline ends. This CDR3 contains 15 residues. This chain's CDR3 is CASSLPSLGNTEAFF. CDR3 bases: TGTGCCAGCAGTTTACCCTCATTGGGGAACACTGAAGCTTTCTTT.